This TCR beta chain emerged from a study of blood T cell repertoires in COVID-19. Background on the study: The samples span acute and convalescent COVID-19 from the United States, Italy and Spain. T cells, B-cell-depleted T cells, or PBMCs provided the cDNA or gDNA that served as material.

Original processing notes: The assay estimated nucleated cells by amplifying reference gene primers. Sequenced by immunoSEQ multiplex PCR; TCRdb stores in-frame clones only, minus some. V, J and clone size were drawn from that table, and D and trimming were deduced from the DNA. The table records 150,000 to 200,000 clones, more than 65% of them present only once. V was clipped by 0 bases and J by 5 bases; unmatched bases: 5. Looked up from germline, CDR1 is WNHNN and CDR2 is SYGVQD (reference sequence). The CDR3 spans 16 residues. The clonotype comes from a human donor with acute or convalescent COVID-19. The donor label of this sample is uncertain. The sequencing input was peripheral blood. This chain links TRBV10-1 with TRBJ2-1; 9 bases are a match to TRBD1. The CDR3 nucleotides are TGCGCCAGCAGTGAGTCGTTACAGGGGGCCAACAATGAGCAGTTCTTC. Amino acid sequence: CASSESLQGANNEQFF.